The clone carrying this T cell receptor beta chain was recorded only once. The CDR3 runs 14 residues. The V end lost 0 bases, the J end lost 6 bases, and 8 bases lay between the germline ends. From germline, CDR1 is MNHEY and CDR2 SMNVEV (reference sequence). As handled by the study authors: Reference gene primer amplification yielded estimated nucleated cell counts. Sequencing was performed with immunoSEQ multiplex PCR; in TCRdb, only in-frame clones are kept and a portion is missing. The V and J calls and clone size were taken over from that table, and D and trimming were inferred from the DNA. The sample shows approximately 150,000 clones, more than 80% of them seen only once. This record comes from a study of blood T cell repertoires in COVID-19. Study in general: COVID-19 samples collected from the United States, Italy and Spain covered acute and convalescent phases. Sample material is recorded as cDNA or gDNA derived from T cells, B-cell-depleted T cells, or PBMCs.

The sequence derives from a man between 65 and 85 years old with acute or convalescent COVID-19. V is TRBV27 and J is TRBJ2-2; D call uncertain. The sample was peripheral blood. The CDR3 sequence: CASSLSLTPGELFF. CDR3 bases: TGTGCCAGCAGTTTATCTCTCACTCCCGGGGAGCTGTTTTTT.